This entry features one T cell receptor beta chain sequence. Its antigen remains unidentified. This entry comes from a study of T cell responses to AZD1222 COVID-19 vaccine. Study-level background: The study pooled second doses at about 4 or about 12 weeks. Findings and caveats of the study: Repertoire sampling happened only post peak T cell response. Nearly half of unique spike-specific TCRs reportedly avoided B.1.351 and B.1.1.7 mutated regions.

This CDR3 region has 13 residues. V was shortened by 5 bases and J by 4 bases, with 14 bases between the two germline ends. Germline V gives CDR1 GTSNPN, CDR2 SVGIG (reference sequence). Libraries were prepared by immunoSEQ multiplex PCR; TCRdb keeps only in-frame clonotypes and omits some of them. The sample yields approximately 150,000 clones, about nine tenths seen once. The V gene is TRBV30, the J gene TRBJ1-1, with unresolved D. Sequencing was performed on peripheral blood, taken on day 0 of AZD1222 vaccination. This sequence originates from an adult in good health. The CDR3 reads CAWGPGSFTEAFF. The CDR3 DNA reads TGTGCCTGGGGCCCCGGTTCTTTCACTGAAGCTTTCTTT.